This T cell receptor beta chain was recovered during a study of regulatory T cells in long-lasting Graves disease. The ends were cut back, 4 bases at V and 6 bases at J, with 10 bases in the middle. In germline, CDR1 is SGHRS, CDR2 YFSETQ. The CDR3 length is 13 residues. With iRepertoire HTBI primers and Arm-PCR of CDR3 regions, TCR beta libraries were built. Each CDR3 protein gets one entry after TCRdb re-called the multiplex PCR reads with MiXCR. The sample consists of about 530,000 distinct CDR3 sequences, roughly 15% of them appearing once. The time point: newly diagnosed GD, antithyroid drugs for less than 3 months. The TCR library was made from RNA that had been extracted from PBMCs in TRIzol. Enrollment of patients was through an endocrinology department in Xi'an, China. To note about this clonotype: Its antigen is unknown.

Regarding the study as a whole: Compared with new cases, persistent Graves' patients showed reduced TCR diversity.

The data were also submitted as part of a second study, on T cells in Graves' hyperthyroidism and ophthalmopathy. This second report adds: Researchers ran a first-round RT-PCR on the TCR CDR3 using the HTBI primer set. A 13 V-J model separated ophthalmopathy from stable hyperthyroidism.

The chain joins TRBV5-1 to TRBJ2-2, with D unclear. The starting material was peripheral blood mononuclear cells (PBMCs), obtained at new diagnosis, from a patient treated with antithyroid drugs. This clonotype originated in a woman aged 40 to 65 with Graves disease. The CDR3 DNA sequence: TGCGCCAGCAGCCTAGAGACGCCCGGGGAGCTGTTTTTT. This gives the protein CASSLETPGELFF.